Presented here are 23 T cell receptor beta chains from one specimen sequenced in a study of T-cell reconstitution after alpha-beta-depleted transplantation in children. The TCRbeta library was prepared with unique molecular identifiers. TCRdb fed the PCR reads into MiXCR, producing one record per CDR3 protein. The repertoire holds hundreds of thousands of distinct CDR3 sequences, with 10% to 15% as singletons. The starting material was PBMCs, mostly from graft donor cells, obtained 360 days after TCRalphabeta/CD19-depleted stem cell transplant. The receptors originated from a male patient aged 10 to 17 who had a stem cell transplant for acute myeloid leukemia, so the T cells may come from the graft donor.

This clonotype was seen more than once but under ten times. The chain uses TRBV28 and TRBJ2-7; unclear D gene. Germline V CDR1 and CDR2: MDHEN, SYDVKM. Trimming shortened V by 2 bases and J by 0 bases, and 5 bases separated the two germline ends. There are 13 residues in the CDR3. The CDR3 DNA reads TGTGCCAGCAGTTTAGAGATCTCCTACGAGCAGTACTTC. As protein: CASSLEISYEQYF.

The rearrangement links TRBV20-1 to TRBJ2-7; TRBD1 agrees at 9 bases. CDR1 is DFQATT, CDR2 SNEGSKA, per germline (reference sequence). CDR3 length: 12 amino acids. J lost 5 bases, V lost 5 bases, and 4 bases had no gene match. The CDR3 is CSAARTGDEQYF. As DNA, the CDR3 is TGCAGTGCTGCCCGGACAGGGGACGAGCAGTACTTC.

The CDR3 reads CASSPLGTARVNEQFF. The CDR3, as DNA: TGTGCCAGCTCACCCCTCGGGACGGCACGGGTCAATGAGCAGTTCTTC. This rearrangement joins TRBV18 to TRBJ2-1; D tentatively reads TRBD1 or TRBD2 (5 bases each). V was clipped by 3 bases and J by 6 bases, with 18 bases between them. Germline CDR1 and CDR2: KGHSH and LQKENI. The CDR3 is 16 residues long.

This clonotype was found a few times. The chain links TRBV7-9 to TRBJ2-2; tentative D call: TRBD1 (5 bases). CDR1 is SEHNR, CDR2 FQNEAQ, per germline (reference sequence). The CDR3 loop spans 14 amino acids. The V gene lost 3 bases and the J gene lost 3 bases, with 8 bases spanning the gap. CDR3 DNA: TGTGCCAGCAGCTTGGCACAGGACACCGGGGAGCTGTTTTTT. Its protein product is CASSLAQDTGELFF.

This clonotype was picked up a small number of times. The rearrangement uses TRBV7-9 and TRBJ2-3; no definite D call. The CDR3 consists of 15 residues. Germline V gene sequence: CDR1 SEHNR, CDR2 FQNEAQ (reference sequence). Trimming removed 4 bases from V and 5 bases from J, with 16 bases in between. CDR3 nucleotide sequence: TGTGCCAGCAGCTACCTCTATGGGAACGGAGATACGCAGTATTTT. This gives the protein CASSYLYGNGDTQYF. The complete variable domain, with remaining parts taken from reference TRBV7-9 and TRBJ2-3, reads DTGVSQNPRHKITKRGQNVTFRCDPISEHNRLYWYRQTLGQGPEFLTYFQNEAQLEKSRLLSDRFSAERPKGSFSTLEIQRTEQGDSAMYLCASSYLYGNGDTQYFGPGTRLTVL.

This clonotype occurred many times. V gene TRBV12-3 or TRBV12-4 combines with J gene TRBJ2-1; 10 positions agree with TRBD2. J lost 4 bases, V lost 5 bases, and 5 bases had no gene match. The CDR3 runs 15 residues. CDR3 nucleotide sequence: TGTGCCAGCAGTCCTAGCGGGAGTCTGTACAATGAGCAGTTCTTC. Amino acids: CASSPSGSLYNEQFF.

This clonotype has at least ten counts. This chain connects TRBV29-1 to TRBJ1-2; D not certain. CDR1 and CDR2 (germline): SQVTM, ANQGSEA. The CDR3 has 13 amino acids. V dropped 0 bases and J dropped 4 bases, with 9 bases sitting between them. The CDR3 DNA reads TGCAGCGTTGAAGATCGGGAATTCTATGGCTACACCTTC. Translation: CSVEDREFYGYTF. The variable domain in full, with the rest retrieved from reference TRBV29-1 and TRBJ1-2, is SAVISQKPSRDICQRGTSLTIQCQVDSQVTMMFWYRQQPGQSLTLIATANQGSEATYESGFVIDKFPISRPNLTFSTLTVSNMSPEDSSIYLCSVEDREFYGYTFGSGTRLTVV.

This clonotype was counted at least ten times. The chain employs TRBV28 and TRBJ2-3; D gene ambiguous. This CDR3 is 14 amino acids long. CDR1 and CDR2 from the germline V gene are MDHEN and SYDVKM. Trimming took off 1 base at V and 0 bases at J, with 5 bases between the two ends. Here the CDR3 DNA reads TGTGCCAGCAGTTTATTGGGTAGCACAGATACGCAGTATTTT. Protein: CASSLLGSTDTQYF.

This clonotype was picked up many times. V and J are TRBV20-1 and TRBJ2-7, with 10 bases aligning to TRBD1. Looked up from germline, CDR1 is DFQATT and CDR2 is SNEGSKA (reference sequence). Unmatched junction bases numbered 3, after V lost 2 bases and J lost 5 bases. The CDR3 covers 13 residues. CDR3 coding DNA: TGCAGTGCTAGACCTGACAGGGGGCACGAGCAGTACTTC. Protein: CSARPDRGHEQYF.

This chain connects TRBV28 to TRBJ2-7, with a possible D match to TRBD2 (6 bases). CDR3 size: 14 residues. CDR1 and CDR2 from the germline V gene are MDHEN and SYDVKM. V dropped 7 bases and J dropped 4 bases, with 17 bases sitting between them. For the CDR3, the DNA is TGTGCCAGCATCCCCGGCGGGGTTCGGTACGAGCAGTACTTC. Translated, it gives CASIPGGVRYEQYF.

The chain combines TRBV7-2 with TRBJ2-3, with 7 bases that match TRBD2. The trim removed 3 bases at V and 6 bases at J, leaving 6 bases unmatched. Germline CDR1 reads SGHTA; CDR2 reads FQGNSA. There are 14 residues in the CDR3. The CDR3 sequence: CASSLGGRSDTQYF. Here the CDR3 DNA reads TGTGCCAGCAGCTTGGGCGGGAGATCTGATACGCAGTATTTT.

In its sample, this clonotype was seen a few times. CDR3 region: CASSLEGTSKEYF. DNA of the CDR3: TGTGCCAGCAGCTTAGAAGGGACTAGCAAAGAGTATTTT. The chain links TRBV11-3 to TRBJ2-3; 9 bases are shared with TRBD2. CDR1 SGHNT and CDR2 YENEEA come from the germline V gene. The V and J ends lost 0 bases and 13 bases, in that order; junction bases with no gene match: 5. The CDR3 spans 13 residues.

This chain links TRBV12-3 or TRBV12-4 with TRBJ2-1; D uncertain. V was shortened by 3 bases and J by 6 bases, with 12 bases between the two germline ends. This CDR3 spans 14 amino acids. The DNA of the CDR3 is TGTGCCAGCAGTTTTCTAGGCCCGGGCAATGAGCAGTTCTTC. This gives the protein CASSFLGPGNEQFF.

This clonotype has just a few counts. The rearrangement links TRBV12-3 or TRBV12-4 to TRBJ2-7, with 8 bases identical to TRBD2. The CDR3 loop spans 11 amino acids. J was trimmed by 10 bases and V by 4 bases; bases with no gene match: 3. The CDR3 DNA follows: TGTGCCAGCAGTTCCGGACTAGCCCAGTACTTC. It yields the protein CASSSGLAQYF.

This clonotype turned up a few times. The J gene is TRBJ2-7, the V gene TRBV12-3 or TRBV12-4; tentatively, D is TRBD2 (6 bases). The CDR3 loop spans 16 amino acids. V lost 5 bases and J lost 0, with 17 bases in between. CDR3 region: CASSPHSGFSSYEQYF. CDR3 DNA: TGTGCCAGCAGTCCCCATAGCGGCTTTAGCTCCTACGAGCAGTACTTC.

V gene TRBV6-5 combines with J gene TRBJ2-1, with TRBD1 as a possible D gene (6 bases). The germline CDR1 and CDR2 sequences are MNHEY and SVGAGI. The length of the CDR3 is 16 residues. V shed 2 bases and J shed 6 bases, with 17 bases lying between them. The CDR3 is CASSYVRGQPFNEQFF. CDR3 in DNA: TGTGCCAGCAGTTACGTCCGCGGACAGCCATTCAATGAGCAGTTCTTC.

This clonotype was detected a few times. This chain links TRBV7-6 with TRBJ2-1; D remains ambiguous. This CDR3 comprises 18 residues. Trimming cost V 4 bases and J 3 bases, with 22 bases left between them. Germline V gives CDR1 SGHVS, CDR2 FNYEAQ. The CDR3 sequence: CASSSPRLELMGYNEQFF. The CDR3 coding sequence is TGTGCCAGCAGCTCACCCCGATTAGAACTTATGGGCTACAATGAGCAGTTCTTC.

The sample holds many counts of this clonotype. The chain is built from TRBV5-6 and TRBJ2-5, with TRBD2 as a possible D gene (5 bases). The CDR3 contains 13 residues. V was pared by 7 bases and J by 5 bases, with 15 bases between. From germline, CDR1 is SGHDT and CDR2 YYEEEE. CDR3 DNA: TGTGCCAGCGGTCCAGTAGCGACGGAGACCCAGTACTTC. It codes for CASGPVATETQYF.

In this sample, this clonotype turned up a few times. The chain combines TRBV29-1 with TRBJ2-5, with 7 bases matching TRBD1. The CDR3 is 11 amino acids. Germline trimming cut 6 bases from V and 6 bases from J; bases unmatched to any gene: 4. Germline V CDR1 and CDR2: SQVTM, ANQGSEA. The CDR3 region is CSVGRGKTQYF. As DNA, the CDR3 is TGCAGCGTGGGCAGGGGGAAGACCCAGTACTTC.

J is TRBJ2-1 and V is TRBV24-1; a weak D match, TRBD2 (6 bases). The germline V gene has CDR1 KGHDR and CDR2 SFDVKD. The length of the CDR3 is 15 residues. Trimming took off 7 bases at V and 0 bases at J, with 12 bases between the two ends. The CDR3 DNA reads as TGTGCCACCAGAGACTCCGGGGGCTCCTACAATGAGCAGTTCTTC. Protein product: CATRDSGGSYNEQFF.

This clonotype was seen a few times. V and J are TRBV7-9 and TRBJ1-6, with D perhaps matching TRBD1 (6 bases). This CDR3 contains 14 residues. Germline V CDR1 and CDR2: SEHNR, FQNEAQ (reference sequence). Deletions cut 6 bases from V and 8 bases from J, with 14 bases between. CDR3 amino acids: CASRCRDKDSPLHF. As DNA, the CDR3 is TGTGCCAGCAGATGCCGGGACAAGGATTCACCCCTCCACTTT.

This clonotype occurred many times. The genes are TRBV25-1 and TRBJ2-1, with D perhaps TRBD2 (5 bases). The V gene lost 6 bases and the J gene lost 9 bases, with 6 bases spanning the gap. The CDR3 covers 10 residues. Germline lookup yields CDR1 MGHDK and CDR2 SYGVNS. The DNA of the CDR3 is TGTGCCAGCAGAGAGGGTGAGCAGTTCTTC. Translation gives CASREGEQFF.

This clonotype was detected ten times or more. This chain joins TRBV12-3 or TRBV12-4 and TRBJ2-1; D gene unclear. CDR3 length equals 13 residues. V was trimmed by 5 bases and J by 4 bases, leaving 9 bases between them. CDR3 coding DNA: TGTGCCAGCAGTCCCCGACCGTACAATGAGCAGTTCTTC. Translated: CASSPRPYNEQFF.